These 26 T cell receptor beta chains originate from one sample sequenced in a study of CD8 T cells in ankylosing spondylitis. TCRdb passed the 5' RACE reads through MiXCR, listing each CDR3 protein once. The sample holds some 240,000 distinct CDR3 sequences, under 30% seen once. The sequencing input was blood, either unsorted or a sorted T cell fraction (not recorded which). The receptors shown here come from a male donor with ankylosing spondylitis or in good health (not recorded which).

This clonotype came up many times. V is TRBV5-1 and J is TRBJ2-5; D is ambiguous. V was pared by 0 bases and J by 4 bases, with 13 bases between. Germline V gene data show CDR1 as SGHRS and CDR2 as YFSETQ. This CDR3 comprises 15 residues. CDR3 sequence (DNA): TGCGCCAGCAGCTTGGTGGCCCGGCTAGTAGAGACCCAGTACTTC. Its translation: CASSLVARLVETQYF. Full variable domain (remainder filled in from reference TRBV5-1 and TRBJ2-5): KAGVTQTPRYLIKTRGQQVTLSCSPISGHRSVSWYQQTPGQGLQFLFEYFSETQRNKGNFPGRFSGRQFSNSRSEMNVSTLELGDSALYLCASSLVARLVETQYFGPGTRLLVL.

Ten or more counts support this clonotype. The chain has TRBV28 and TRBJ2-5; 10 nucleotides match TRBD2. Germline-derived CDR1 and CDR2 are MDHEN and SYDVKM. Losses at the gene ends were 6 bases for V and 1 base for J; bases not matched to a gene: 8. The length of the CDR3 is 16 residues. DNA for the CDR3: TGTGCCAGCAGGGGGTTTTTAGCGGGGGGCCAAGAGACCCAGTACTTC. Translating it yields CASRGFLAGGQETQYF.

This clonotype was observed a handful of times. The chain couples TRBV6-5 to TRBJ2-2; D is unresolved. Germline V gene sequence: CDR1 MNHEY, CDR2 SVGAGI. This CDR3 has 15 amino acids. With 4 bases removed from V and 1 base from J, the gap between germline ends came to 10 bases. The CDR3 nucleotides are TGTGCCAGCAGTTTAATTTCTGAGAACACCGGGGAGCTGTTTTTT. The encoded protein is CASSLISENTGELFF.

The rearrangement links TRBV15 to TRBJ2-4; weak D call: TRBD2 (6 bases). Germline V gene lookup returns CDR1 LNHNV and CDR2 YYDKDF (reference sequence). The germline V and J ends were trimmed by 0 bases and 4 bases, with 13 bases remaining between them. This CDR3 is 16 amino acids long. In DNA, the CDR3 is TGTGCCACCAGCAGAGATCGAAGTAGCGGAAAAAACATTCAGTACTTC. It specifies CATSRDRSSGKNIQYF.

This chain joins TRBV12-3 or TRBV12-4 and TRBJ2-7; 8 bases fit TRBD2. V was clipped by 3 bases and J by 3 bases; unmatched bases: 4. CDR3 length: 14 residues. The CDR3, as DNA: TGTGCCAGCAGTTTCCGGCGGGGGGTCTACGAGCAGTACTTC. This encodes CASSFRRGVYEQYF.

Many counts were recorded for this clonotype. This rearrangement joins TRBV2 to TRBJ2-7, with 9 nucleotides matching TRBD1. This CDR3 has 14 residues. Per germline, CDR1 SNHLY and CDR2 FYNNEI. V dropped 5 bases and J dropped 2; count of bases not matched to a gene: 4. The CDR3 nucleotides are TGTGCCAGCAGTCGGGACAGGGCCGCCTACGAGCAGTACTTC. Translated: CASSRDRAAYEQYF.

The CDR3 loop is CASSYIGETEAFF. DNA of the CDR3: TGTGCCAGCAGTTATATCGGGGAAACTGAAGCTTTCTTT. V and J are TRBV6-5 and TRBJ1-1, with no clear D. The V end lost 3 bases, the J end lost 5 bases, and 10 bases lay between the germline ends. From germline, CDR1 is MNHEY and CDR2 SVGAGI. This CDR3 contains 13 residues.

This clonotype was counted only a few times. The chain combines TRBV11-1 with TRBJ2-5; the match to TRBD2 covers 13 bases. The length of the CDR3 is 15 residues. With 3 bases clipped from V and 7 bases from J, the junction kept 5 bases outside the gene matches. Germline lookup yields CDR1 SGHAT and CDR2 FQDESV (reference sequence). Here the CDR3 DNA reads TGTGCCAGCAGCTTCGGGACTAGCGGGGAGGGGACCCAGTACTTC. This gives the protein CASSFGTSGEGTQYF.

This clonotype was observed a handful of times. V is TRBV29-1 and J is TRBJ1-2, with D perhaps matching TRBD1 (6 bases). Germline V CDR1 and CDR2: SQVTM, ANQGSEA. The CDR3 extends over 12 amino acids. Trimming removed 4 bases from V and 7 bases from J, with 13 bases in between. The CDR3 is CSVATNRVGYTF. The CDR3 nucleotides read TGCAGCGTTGCGACAAACAGGGTTGGCTACACCTTC.

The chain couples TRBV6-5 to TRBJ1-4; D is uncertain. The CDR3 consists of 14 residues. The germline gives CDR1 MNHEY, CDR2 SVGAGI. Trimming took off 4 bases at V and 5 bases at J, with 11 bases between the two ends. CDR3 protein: CASSWTAGNEKLFF. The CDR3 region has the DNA TGTGCCAGCAGTTGGACCGCAGGAAATGAAAAACTGTTTTTT.

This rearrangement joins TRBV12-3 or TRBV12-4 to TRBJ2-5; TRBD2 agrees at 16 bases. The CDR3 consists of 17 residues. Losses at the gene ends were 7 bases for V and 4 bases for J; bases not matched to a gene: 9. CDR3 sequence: CASNSGTSGGGPETQYF. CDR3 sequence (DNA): TGTGCCAGCAATTCCGGGACTAGCGGGGGGGGTCCAGAGACCCAGTACTTC.

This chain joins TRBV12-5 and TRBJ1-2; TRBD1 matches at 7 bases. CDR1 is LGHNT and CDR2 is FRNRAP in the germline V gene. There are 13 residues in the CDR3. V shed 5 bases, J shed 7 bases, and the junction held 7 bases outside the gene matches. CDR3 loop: CASGIGTARGYTF. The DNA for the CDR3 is TGTGCTAGTGGTATCGGGACAGCTCGTGGCTACACCTTC.

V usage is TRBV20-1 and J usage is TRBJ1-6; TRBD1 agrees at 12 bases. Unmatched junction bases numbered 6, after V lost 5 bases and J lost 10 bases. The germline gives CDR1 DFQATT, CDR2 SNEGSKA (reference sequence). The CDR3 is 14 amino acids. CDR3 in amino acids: CSAPRDRGPSPLHF. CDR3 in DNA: TGCAGTGCTCCTAGGGACAGGGGGCCATCACCCCTCCACTTT.

CDR3 region: CSAWGGTSGNTIYF. CDR3 DNA sequence: TGCAGTGCTTGGGGGGGTACCTCTGGAAACACCATATATTTT. The chain has TRBV20-1 and TRBJ1-3; perhaps TRBD1 as D (5 bases). The CDR3 contains 14 residues. Germline assignment: CDR1 DFQATT and CDR2 SNEGSKA (reference sequence). V lost 5 bases, J lost 0 bases, and 11 bases lay in between.

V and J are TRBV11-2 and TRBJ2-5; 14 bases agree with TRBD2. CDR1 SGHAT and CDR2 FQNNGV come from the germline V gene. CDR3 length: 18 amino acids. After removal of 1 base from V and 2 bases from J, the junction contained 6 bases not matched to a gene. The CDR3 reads CASSLGLAGGPRQETQYF. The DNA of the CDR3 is TGTGCCAGCAGCTTAGGACTAGCGGGGGGGCCGAGACAAGAGACCCAGTACTTC.

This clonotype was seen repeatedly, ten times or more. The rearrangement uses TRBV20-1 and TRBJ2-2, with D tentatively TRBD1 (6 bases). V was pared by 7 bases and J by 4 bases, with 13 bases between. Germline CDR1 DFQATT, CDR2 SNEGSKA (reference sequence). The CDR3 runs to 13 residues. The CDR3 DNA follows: TGCAGTGGGTACCTAGGGGGCACCGGGGAGCTGTTTTTT. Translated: CSGYLGGTGELFF.

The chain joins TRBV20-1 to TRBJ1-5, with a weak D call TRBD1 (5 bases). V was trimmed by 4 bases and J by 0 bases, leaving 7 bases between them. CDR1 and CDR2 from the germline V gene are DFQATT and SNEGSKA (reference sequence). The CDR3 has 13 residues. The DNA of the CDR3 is TGCAGTGCTACGACAGCTAGCAATCAGCCCCAGCATTTT. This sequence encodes CSATTASNQPQHF.

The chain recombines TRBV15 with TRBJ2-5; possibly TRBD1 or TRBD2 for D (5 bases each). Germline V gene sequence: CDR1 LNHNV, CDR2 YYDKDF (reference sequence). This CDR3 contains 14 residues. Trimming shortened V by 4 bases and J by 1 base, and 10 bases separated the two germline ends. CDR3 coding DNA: TGTGCCACCAGCATAGGGACGGGCCAAGAGACCCAGTACTTC. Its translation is CATSIGTGQETQYF. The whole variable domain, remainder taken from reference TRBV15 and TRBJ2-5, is DAMVIQNPRYQVTQFGKPVTLSCSQTLNHNVMYWYQQKSSQAPKLLFHYYDKDFNNEADTPDNFQSRRPNTSFCFLDIRSPGLGDTAMYLCATSIGTGQETQYFGPGTRLLVL.

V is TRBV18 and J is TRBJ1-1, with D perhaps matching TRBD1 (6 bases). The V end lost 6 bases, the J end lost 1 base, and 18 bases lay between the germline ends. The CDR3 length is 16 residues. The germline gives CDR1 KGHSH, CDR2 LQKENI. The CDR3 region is CASSHPEDRKNTEAFF. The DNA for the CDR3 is TGTGCCAGCTCGCATCCGGAGGACAGAAAGAACACTGAAGCTTTCTTT.

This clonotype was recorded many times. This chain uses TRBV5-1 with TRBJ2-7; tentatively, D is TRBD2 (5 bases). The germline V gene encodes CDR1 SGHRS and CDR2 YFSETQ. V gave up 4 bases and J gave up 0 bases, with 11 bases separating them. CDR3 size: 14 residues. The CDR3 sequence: CASSRDPNSYEQYF. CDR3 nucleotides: TGCGCCAGCAGCCGGGATCCAAACTCCTACGAGCAGTACTTC.

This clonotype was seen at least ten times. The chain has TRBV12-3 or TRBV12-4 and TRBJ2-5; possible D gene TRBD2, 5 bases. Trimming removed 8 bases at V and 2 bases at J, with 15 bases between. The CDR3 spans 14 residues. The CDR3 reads CASSWTGKQETQYF. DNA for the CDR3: TGTGCCAGCTCCTGGACTGGTAAACAAGAGACCCAGTACTTC.

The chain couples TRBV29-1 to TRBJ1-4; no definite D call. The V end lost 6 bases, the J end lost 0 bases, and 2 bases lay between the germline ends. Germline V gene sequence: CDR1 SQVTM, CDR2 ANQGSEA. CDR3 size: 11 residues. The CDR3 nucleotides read TGCAGCGTAACAACTAATGAAAAACTGTTTTTT. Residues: CSVTTNEKLFF.

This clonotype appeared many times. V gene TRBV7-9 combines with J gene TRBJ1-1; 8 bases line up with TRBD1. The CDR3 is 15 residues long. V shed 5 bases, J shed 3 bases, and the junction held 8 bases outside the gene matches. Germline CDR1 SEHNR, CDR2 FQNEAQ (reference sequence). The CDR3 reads CASSIAGTGDTEAFF. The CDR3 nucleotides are TGTGCCAGCAGCATCGCCGGGACAGGAGACACTGAAGCTTTCTTT.

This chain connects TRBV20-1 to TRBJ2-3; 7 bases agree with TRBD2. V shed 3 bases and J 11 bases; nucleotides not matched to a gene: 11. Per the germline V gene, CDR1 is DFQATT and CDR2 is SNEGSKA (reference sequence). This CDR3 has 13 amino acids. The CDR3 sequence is CSARGGADGGQYF. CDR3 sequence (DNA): TGCAGTGCTAGGGGAGGGGCCGACGGAGGGCAGTATTTT.

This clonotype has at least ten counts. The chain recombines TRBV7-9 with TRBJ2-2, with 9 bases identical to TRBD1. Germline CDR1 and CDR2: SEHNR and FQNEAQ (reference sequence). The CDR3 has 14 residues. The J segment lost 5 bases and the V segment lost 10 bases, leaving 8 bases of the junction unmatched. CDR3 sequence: CATGGTGSTGELFF. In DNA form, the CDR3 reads TGTGCCACCGGGGGGACAGGGTCTACCGGGGAGCTGTTTTTT.

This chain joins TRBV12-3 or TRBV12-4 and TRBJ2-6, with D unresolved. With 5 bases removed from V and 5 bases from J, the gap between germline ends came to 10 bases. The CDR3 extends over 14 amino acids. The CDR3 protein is CASSPRVRANVLTF. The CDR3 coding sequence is TGTGCCAGCAGTCCCCGGGTGAGGGCCAACGTCCTGACTTTC.